What follows are 18 T cell receptor beta chains derived from one specimen sequenced in a study of blood T cell repertoires in COVID-19. The table came from immunoSEQ multiplex PCR; TCRdb's copy has only in-frame clones and leaves some out. The repertoire holds 250,000 or so clones, with around nine tenths as singletons. Input material: PBMCs or T cells enriched from blood (not recorded which). The receptor source for this set is a woman in her 40s who had been exposed to COVID-19.

This sequence joins TRBV5-1 and TRBJ2-1; TRBD1 aligns across 7 bases. CDR3 length equals 15 residues. The germline V gene encodes CDR1 SGHRS and CDR2 YFSETQ. V gave up 1 base and J gave up 1 base; unmatched junction bases: 2. In DNA, the CDR3 is TGCGCCAGCAGCTTGTCAGGGGGTTCCTACAATGAGCAGTTCTTC. Its translation is CASSLSGGSYNEQFF.

This chain connects TRBV28 to TRBJ1-2; a weak D match, TRBD1 (6 bases). Looked up from germline, CDR1 is MDHEN and CDR2 is SYDVKM. V lost 5 bases and J 7 bases, leaving 14 bases between the germline ends. This CDR3 spans 13 amino acids. CDR3 protein: CASSPTGFAGYTF. In DNA form, the CDR3 reads TGTGCCAGCAGTCCTACAGGGTTCGCTGGCTACACCTTC.

V and J are TRBV10-3 and TRBJ2-5; no definite D call. The germline V and J ends were trimmed by 2 bases and 3 bases, with 7 bases remaining between them. This CDR3 region has 13 residues. Looked up from germline, CDR1 is ENHRY and CDR2 is SYGVKD. CDR3 residues: CAISESTEETQYF. The CDR3 bases are TGTGCCATCAGTGAGAGTACTGAAGAGACCCAGTACTTC.

In regard to this clone: This specimen includes other DNA sequences encoding the same CDR3. V gene TRBV5-1 combines with J gene TRBJ2-5; 11 bases align to TRBD2. The germline V gene encodes CDR1 SGHRS and CDR2 YFSETQ. The CDR3 is 15 amino acids. J was trimmed by 2 bases and V by 4 bases; bases with no gene match: 4. The CDR3, as DNA: TGCGCCAGCAGCCCTAGCGGGGGGCTGCAAGAGACCCAGTACTTC. This encodes CASSPSGGLQETQYF.

The rearrangement uses TRBV5-5 and TRBJ1-6, with a possible D match to TRBD1 (5 bases). Germline CDR1 is SGHKS and CDR2 is YYEKEE (reference sequence). The V end was cut by 3 bases, the J end by 3 bases, with 10 bases between. The CDR3 has 15 amino acids. CDR3 protein: CASSSYDSYNSPLHF. In DNA, the CDR3 is TGTGCCAGCAGCTCTTATGACAGCTATAATTCACCCCTCCACTTT.

CDR3 in amino acids: CASTQGLVSGGWEKLFF. The CDR3, as DNA: TGTGCCAGCACCCAAGGGTTGGTGTCGGGGGGCTGGGAAAAACTGTTTTTT. The V call is TRBV28, the J call TRBJ1-4; D is possibly TRBD1 (6 bases). This CDR3 has 17 amino acids. Germline V gives CDR1 MDHEN, CDR2 SYDVKM. The V gene lost 7 bases and the J gene lost 8 bases, with 26 bases spanning the gap.

The J gene is TRBJ1-2, the V gene TRBV2; the D gene is possibly TRBD1 (6 bases). The CDR3 spans 12 residues. Looked up from germline, CDR1 is SNHLY and CDR2 is FYNNEI. V lost 4 bases to trimming and J lost 8 bases, with 11 bases between them. The CDR3 nucleotides read TGTGCCAGCAGTGGGGACATTAGGGGCTACACCTTC. Translating gives CASSGDIRGYTF.

The V call is TRBV30, the J call TRBJ1-4; a weak D match, TRBD1 (6 bases). Germline loops: CDR1 GTSNPN, CDR2 SVGIG (reference sequence). Between the trimmed V and J ends, which lost 2 bases and 5 bases, there was a span of 15 bases. This CDR3 has 15 amino acids. The CDR3, as DNA: TGTGCCTGGAGTCTTTATACAGGGTTCAATGAAAAACTGTTTTTT. As protein: CAWSLYTGFNEKLFF.

The chain uses TRBV28 and TRBJ2-6; 7 positions match TRBD1. V gave up 6 bases and J gave up 2 bases; unmatched junction bases: 13. The CDR3 has 18 amino acids. Germline values: CDR1 MDHEN, CDR2 SYDVKM. This CDR3 is CASRLNPGQSTGANVLTF. The CDR3, as DNA: TGTGCCAGCAGACTTAACCCGGGACAGTCTACTGGGGCCAACGTCCTGACTTTC.

The chain recombines TRBV1 with TRBJ1-1. TRBV1 is a pseudogene segment. This CDR3 is built from 15 residues. In nucleotides, the CDR3 is TGCACCAGCAGCCAAGATCGGAGGAGAAGCACTGAAGCTTTCTTT. It translates to CTSSQDRRRSTEAFF.

The rearrangement links TRBV18 to TRBJ2-1; 8 nucleotides align to TRBD2. The germline CDR1 and CDR2 sequences are KGHSH and LQKENI. Trimming cost V 1 base and J 4 bases; bases outside gene matches: 6. The CDR3 totals 16 residues. The CDR3 loop is CASSPLARGEYNEQFF. The CDR3 bases are TGTGCCAGCTCACCACTGGCGCGGGGGGAATACAATGAGCAGTTCTTC.

This chain joins TRBV14 and TRBJ2-5; TRBD2 might be the D (6 bases). The CDR3 sequence is 11 residues long. V was clipped by 8 bases and J by 5 bases, with 9 bases between them. CDR1 is SGHDN and CDR2 is FVKESK in the germline V gene. The CDR3 is CASSGLETQYF. The CDR3 DNA sequence: TGTGCCAGCTCGGGACTGGAGACCCAGTACTTC.

The chain uses TRBV19 and TRBJ2-4, with 10 bases identical to TRBD1. The CDR3 length is 17 residues. Germline loops: CDR1 LNHDA, CDR2 SQIVND (reference sequence). V lost 4 bases, J lost 0 bases, and 6 bases stayed unmatched. CDR3 sequence: CASSTGQGKVAKNIQYF. The DNA for the CDR3 is TGTGCCAGTAGTACGGGACAGGGGAAGGTAGCCAAAAACATTCAGTACTTC.

V is TRBV28 and J is TRBJ1-5, with D possibly matching TRBD1 (5 bases). Germline V lookup: CDR1 MDHEN, CDR2 SYDVKM. Trimming shortened V by 10 bases and J by 4 bases, and 11 bases separated the two germline ends. This CDR3 is built from 12 residues. This chain's CDR3 is CATQGSNQPQHF. CDR3 nucleotide sequence: TGTGCCACCCAGGGTTCTAATCAGCCCCAGCATTTT.

V usage is TRBV13 and J usage is TRBJ2-7; TRBD1 matches 7 bases. The J segment lost 3 bases and the V segment lost 3 bases, leaving 5 bases of the junction unmatched. Germline CDR1 PRHDT, CDR2 FYEKMQ (reference sequence). This CDR3 has 14 residues. The CDR3 spells CASSLGAGGYEQYF. The CDR3 coding sequence is TGTGCCAGCAGCTTGGGGGCAGGGGGCTACGAGCAGTACTTC.

The V call is TRBV5-1, the J call TRBJ2-1; D perhaps matches TRBD1 (6 bases). Germline V CDR1 and CDR2: SGHRS, YFSETQ. The CDR3 has 16 amino acids. V lost 0 bases and J lost 4, with 14 bases in between. The CDR3 DNA is TGCGCCAGCAGCTTGGTTCGTCAGGGGATATACAATGAGCAGTTCTTC. This sequence encodes CASSLVRQGIYNEQFF.

This chain links TRBV5-8 with TRBJ1-3; possible D gene TRBD1, 6 bases. The V gene's germline CDR1 is SGHTS and CDR2 YDEGEE. Trimming took off 4 bases at V and 0 bases at J, with 14 bases between the two ends. This CDR3 has 16 amino acids. In DNA, the CDR3 is TGTGCCAGCAGCCTAATGACAGGCCCCTCTGGAAACACCATATATTTT. Its translation: CASSLMTGPSGNTIYF. The complete variable domain, with remaining parts taken from reference TRBV5-8 and TRBJ1-3, reads EAGVTQSPTHLIKTRGQQATLRCSPISGHTSVYWYQQALGLGLQFLLWYDEGEERNRGNFPPRFSGRQFPNYSSELNVNALELEDSALYLCASSLMTGPSGNTIYFGEGSWLTVV.

This chain links TRBV28 with TRBJ1-3; D is possibly TRBD1 (5 bases). Looked up from germline, CDR1 is MDHEN and CDR2 is SYDVKM. CDR3 length: 17 residues. V dropped 6 bases and J dropped 0 bases, with 18 bases sitting between them. The CDR3 reads CASSRSGVYSSGNTIYF. DNA of the CDR3: TGTGCCAGCAGCCGCTCGGGGGTTTACTCCTCTGGAAACACCATATATTTT.